The present T cell receptor (beta chain) was sequenced within a study of blood T cell repertoires in COVID-19. This CDR3 comprises 15 residues. Trimming shortened V by 1 base and J by 4 bases, and 14 bases separated the two germline ends. Germline V gene sequence: CDR1 SGHRS, CDR2 YFSETQ. TCRdb keeps only in-frame clones here, not all; method: immunoSEQ multiplex PCR. The table has 290,000 or so clones, about 93% seen once. Everyone who took part was about 18 to 90 years old, and they came from about 25 US areas. The chain carries TRBV5-1 and TRBJ1-1; D is ambiguous. This clonotype was sampled from a woman aged 30 to 39 who had recovered from COVID-19. Sequenced material: PBMCs or T cells enriched from blood (not recorded which). CDR3 amino acids: CASSLSGVPLTEAFF. CDR3 DNA sequence: TGCGCCAGCAGCTTGTCCGGGGTACCCCTCACTGAAGCTTTCTTT.